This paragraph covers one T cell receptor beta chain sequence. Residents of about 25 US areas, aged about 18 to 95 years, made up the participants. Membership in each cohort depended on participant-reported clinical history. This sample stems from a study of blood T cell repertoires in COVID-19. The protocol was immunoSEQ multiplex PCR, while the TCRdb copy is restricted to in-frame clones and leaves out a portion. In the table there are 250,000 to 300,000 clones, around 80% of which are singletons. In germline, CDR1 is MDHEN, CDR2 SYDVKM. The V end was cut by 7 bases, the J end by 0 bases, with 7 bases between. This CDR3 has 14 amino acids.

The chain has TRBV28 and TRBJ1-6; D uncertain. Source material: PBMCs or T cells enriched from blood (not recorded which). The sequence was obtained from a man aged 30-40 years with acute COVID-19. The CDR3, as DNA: TGTGCCAGCAACCCCAGCTCCTATAATTCACCCCTCCACTTT. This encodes CASNPSSYNSPLHF.